This T cell receptor (beta chain) was sequenced during a study of blood T cell repertoires in COVID-19. Study details: COVID-19 samples from acute and convalescent phases originated in the United States, Italy and Spain. T cells, B-cell-depleted T cells, or PBMCs provided the cDNA or gDNA that served as material.

A single count supports this clone. Study processing details: Amplification of reference gene primers provided the estimated nucleated cell counts. Generated by immunoSEQ multiplex PCR, the TCRdb table keeps only in-frame clones and is missing some. The DNA gave D and trimming, while V, J and clone size come from that table. The profile shows about 220,000 clones, 83% of them singletons. The TCR sequence derives from a woman aged 40 to 50 with active or convalescent COVID-19. The specimen sequenced was peripheral blood.

In DNA, the CDR3 is TGTGCCAGCAGTGAACAGGTTACCTACGAGCAGTACTTC. As protein: CASSEQVTYEQYF. The J gene is TRBJ2-7, the V gene TRBV6-1; no clear D gene. Germline CDR1 MNHNS, CDR2 SASEGT. This CDR3 region has 13 residues. V dropped 2 bases and J dropped 2 bases, with 7 bases sitting between them.